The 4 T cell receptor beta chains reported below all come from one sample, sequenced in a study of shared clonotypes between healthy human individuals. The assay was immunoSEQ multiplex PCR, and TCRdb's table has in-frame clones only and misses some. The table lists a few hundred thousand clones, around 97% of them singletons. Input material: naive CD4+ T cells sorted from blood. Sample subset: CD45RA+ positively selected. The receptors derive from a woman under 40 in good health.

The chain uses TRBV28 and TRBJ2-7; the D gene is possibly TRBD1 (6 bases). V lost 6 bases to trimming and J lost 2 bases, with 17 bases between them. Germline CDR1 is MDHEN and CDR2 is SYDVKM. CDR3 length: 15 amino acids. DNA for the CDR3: TGTGCCAGCAGAGGGGTTGGACAGAGCCCCTACGAGCAGTACTTC. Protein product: CASRGVGQSPYEQYF.

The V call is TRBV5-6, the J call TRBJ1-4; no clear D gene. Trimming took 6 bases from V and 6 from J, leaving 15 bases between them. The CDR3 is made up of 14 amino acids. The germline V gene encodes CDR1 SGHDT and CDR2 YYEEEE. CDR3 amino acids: CASTDGPVDEKLFF. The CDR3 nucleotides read TGTGCCAGCACCGACGGACCGGTAGATGAAAAACTGTTTTTT.

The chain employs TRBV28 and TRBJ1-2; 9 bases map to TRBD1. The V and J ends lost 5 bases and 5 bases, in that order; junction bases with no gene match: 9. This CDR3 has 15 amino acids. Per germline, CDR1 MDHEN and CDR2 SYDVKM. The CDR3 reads CASSHGQGPIYGYTF. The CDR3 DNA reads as TGTGCCAGCAGTCATGGACAGGGGCCCATATATGGCTACACCTTC.

The CDR3 loop is CAAQGRDNEKLFF. The CDR3 DNA follows: TGTGCCGCCCAGGGACGGGATAATGAAAAACTGTTTTTT. This chain links TRBV10-3 with TRBJ1-4; maybe TRBD1 (5 bases). CDR3 size: 13 residues. Looked up from germline, CDR1 is ENHRY and CDR2 is SYGVKD. Trimming removed 11 bases from V and 4 bases from J, with 14 bases in between.